This entry features one T cell receptor (beta chain) sequence. This record belongs to a study of blood T cell repertoires in COVID-19. The authors' processing: Estimated nucleated cell counts came from reference gene primer amplification. The repertoire was sequenced with immunoSEQ multiplex PCR; TCRdb's copy has only in-frame clones and lacks some. V and J calls and clone size are copied from that table; D and trimming were computed from the DNA. The sample includes approximately 300,000 clones, roughly nine tenths of them seen just once. Germline loops: CDR1 LGHNT, CDR2 FRNRAP. The V gene lost 7 bases and the J gene lost 13 bases, with 14 bases spanning the gap. CDR3 length: 12 amino acids.

This TCR was recovered from a man younger than 35 who had recovered from COVID-19. What was sequenced was peripheral blood. The chain couples TRBV12-5 to TRBJ1-6, with no clear D. CDR3 in amino acids: CASALLGGPLHF. CDR3 in DNA: TGTGCTAGTGCCCTATTGGGAGGCCCCCTCCACTTT.